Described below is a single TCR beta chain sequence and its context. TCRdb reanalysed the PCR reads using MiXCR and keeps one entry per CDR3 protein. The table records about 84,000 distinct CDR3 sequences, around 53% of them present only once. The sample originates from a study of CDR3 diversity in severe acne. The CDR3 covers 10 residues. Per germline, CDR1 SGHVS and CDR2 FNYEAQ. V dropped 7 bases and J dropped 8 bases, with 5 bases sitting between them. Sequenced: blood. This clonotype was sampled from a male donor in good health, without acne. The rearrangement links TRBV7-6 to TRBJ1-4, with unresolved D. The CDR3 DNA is TGTGCCAGCATGGGAGAAAAACTGTTTTTT. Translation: CASMGEKLFF.